Listed below are T cell receptor beta chains from one sample, sequenced in a study of shared clonotypes between healthy human individuals. The method was immunoSEQ multiplex PCR; TCRdb's version includes in-frame clones alone and lacks a portion of them. Of 1.4 million or so clones in the sample, about 98.5% are singletons; the top ten hold about 0.35%. The sample was naive CD4+ T cells sorted from blood. Source of these receptors: a man aged 30 to 45 in good health. CDR3s include the opening cysteine and the closing phenylalanine or tryptophan. D genes are given only for firm matches. Clone size is given for some rows only: seen once, a few or many times, or a class if the clone is expanded.

D gene,J gene,V gene,clone size,CDR3 DNA,CDR3 protein
.,TRBJ2-7,TRBV5-6,.,TGTGCCAGCAGCTTGGCGGACTACGAGCAGTACTTC,CASSLADYEQYF
TRBD2,TRBJ2-1,TRBV9,.,TGTGCCAGCAGCGTCAGCGGGGGGGCCTTAAACAATGAGCAGTTCTTC,CASSVSGGALNNEQFF
.,TRBJ2-1,TRBV10-3,.,TGTGCCATCAGTGATCGTAGGACAGCTACCGAGGAGCAGTTCTTC,CAISDRRTATEEQFF
.,TRBJ2-1,TRBV18,.,TGTGCCAGCTCACCTGGCCTTAACAATGAGCAGTTCTTC,CASSPGLNNEQFF
TRBD2,TRBJ2-1,TRBV27,.,TGTGCCAGCAGTTTAACGCGACTAGCGGGGGGGGTCGATGAGCAGTTCTTC,CASSLTRLAGGVDEQFF
.,TRBJ2-7,TRBV10-3,.,TGTGCCATCAGTGAGTCGGGTTCCGAGCAGTACTTC,CAISESGSEQYF
.,TRBJ1-3,TRBV25-1,.,TGTGCCAGCAGTCTGGGACTAACTGGAAACACCATATATTTT,CASSLGLTGNTIYF
TRBD1,TRBJ1-1,TRBV2,.,TGTGCCAGCAGCGCTGACAGGGCCACTGAAGCTTTCTTT,CASSADRATEAFF
.,TRBJ2-1,TRBV9,.,TGTGCCAGCAGCGCAAGGGTACTTGAAATCAATGAGCAGTTCTTC,CASSARVLEINEQFF
.,TRBJ2-7,TRBV7-8,.,TGTGCCAGCAGCTTCCAAGGGCCCACCTACGAGCAGTACTTC,CASSFQGPTYEQYF
TRBD1,TRBJ2-2,TRBV5-4,.,TGTGCCAGCAGCTTAGACAGGGGGCTAAGCGGGGAGCTGTTTTTT,CASSLDRGLSGELFF
.,TRBJ2-7,TRBV5-1,.,TGCGCCAGCAGCTGGAGGGGGGGCTCCTACGAGCAGTACTTC,CASSWRGGSYEQYF
TRBD2,TRBJ2-1,TRBV5-4,once,TGTGCCAGCAGCGTTAGGACTAGTAATGAGCAGTTCTTC,CASSVRTSNEQFF
TRBD2,TRBJ2-1,TRBV7-2,.,TGTGCCAGCAGCCCCCGGACTAGCCAGAGTAATGAGCAGTTCTTC,CASSPRTSQSNEQFF
TRBD2,TRBJ2-7,TRBV7-9,.,TGTGCCAGCAGCTTAGCAGAAACTAGCGGAGGATACGAGCAGTACTTC,CASSLAETSGGYEQYF
TRBD2,TRBJ2-2,TRBV27,.,TGTGCCGCCGGGGGACTAGCCGCGAACACCGGGGAGCTGTTTTTT,CAAGGLAANTGELFF
TRBD2,TRBJ2-7,TRBV2,.,TGTGCCAGCAGTGCTAGCGGGGGGCCTACGGAGCAGTACTTC,CASSASGGPTEQYF
.,TRBJ2-6,TRBV2,.,TGTGCCAGCACCTCAACTGGGGCCAACGTCCTGACTTTC,CASTSTGANVLTF
.,TRBJ1-5,TRBV5-4,.,TGTGCCAGCAGCTTTCCTAATCAGCCCCAGCATTTT,CASSFPNQPQHF
TRBD1,TRBJ2-3,TRBV11-2,once,TGTGCCAGCAGTCGGGGTACAGGGGGTTTTACGCAGTATTTT,CASSRGTGGFTQYF
TRBD1,TRBJ2-7,TRBV19,.,TGTGCCAGTAGTATTGTGAAGGGGGCGCGGGACGAGCAGTACTTC,CASSIVKGARDEQYF
.,TRBJ1-5,TRBV6-1,.,TGTGCCAGCAGTTTCAGACAGCCGAGCAATCAGCCCCAGCATTTT,CASSFRQPSNQPQHF
.,TRBJ2-1,TRBV5-8,.,TGTGCCAGCAGCCCCTCGGTAGGCAATGAGCAGTTCTTC,CASSPSVGNEQFF
.,TRBJ1-4,TRBV5-4,.,TGTGCCAGCAGCTTGGGGGGAACTAATGAAAAACTGTTTTTT,CASSLGGTNEKLFF
TRBD2,TRBJ2-3,TRBV5-1,.,TGCGCCAGCACCGTAGCGGGAACCACAGATACGCAGTATTTT,CASTVAGTTDTQYF
.,TRBJ2-2,TRBV5-1,once,TGCGCCAGCAGCTTGGAGGGCGGCGGGGAGCTGTTTTTT,CASSLEGGGELFF
.,TRBJ2-7,TRBV7-8,.,TGTGCCAGCAGCCTAGGCCGGGGGTACGAGCAGTACTTC,CASSLGRGYEQYF
.,TRBJ2-5,TRBV2,.,TGTGCCAGCAGTGAAGCGATTAGCGAAGAGACCCAGTACTTC,CASSEAISEETQYF
TRBD2,TRBJ2-1,TRBV5-5,.,TGTGCCAGCAGCTTGACCGGAGGGACTAGCGGCTATTACAATGAGCAGTTCTTC,CASSLTGGTSGYYNEQFF
TRBD1,TRBJ1-5,TRBV18,.,TGTGCCAGCTCACCCCGACAGGGCGGCAATCAGCCCCAGCATTTT,CASSPRQGGNQPQHF
.,TRBJ2-1,TRBV14,.,TGTGCCAGCAGCGCCCGGGGGAGCTCCTACAATGAGCAGTTCTTC,CASSARGSSYNEQFF
.,TRBJ2-3,TRBV28,.,TGTGCCAGCCGGAAAAAGCTCTACACAGATACGCAGTATTTT,CASRKKLYTDTQYF
.,TRBJ2-5,TRBV2,.,TGTGCCAGCAGGGATCCGGGACGGAGGTGGGAGACCCAGTACTTC,CASRDPGRRWETQYF
TRBD1,TRBJ2-3,TRBV29-1,.,TGCACCCTAGGACAGGGCCAAAACGCAGATACGCAGTATTTT,CTLGQGQNADTQYF
.,TRBJ2-6,TRBV7-3,.,TGTGCCAGCAGCTTAATGGTCAGCTCTGGGGCCAACGTCCTGACTTTC,CASSLMVSSGANVLTF
TRBD2,TRBJ2-7,TRBV19,.,TGTGCCAGTAGCCACGGAGGGACTAGCGGGAGTATCGAGCAGTACTTC,CASSHGGTSGSIEQYF
TRBD1,TRBJ2-1,TRBV5-4,once,TGTGCCAGCAGCTTAGGGGACAGGTACAATGAGCAGTTCTTC,CASSLGDRYNEQFF
.,TRBJ2-7,TRBV18,.,TGTGCCAGCTCACCTACAGGGGAGGCCTACGAGCAGTACTTC,CASSPTGEAYEQYF
.,TRBJ1-1,TRBV7-9,.,TGTGCCGCCCACCAAGCAGGGAATGGGGCCACTGAAGCTTTCTTT,CAAHQAGNGATEAFF
TRBD1,TRBJ1-1,TRBV6-5,.,TGTGCCAGCAGTTTGGGACAGGCACCCGGTGAAGCTTTCTTT,CASSLGQAPGEAFF
TRBD2,TRBJ2-1,TRBV10-1,.,TGCGCCAAGCGGGACTTCCAGTCCTACAATGAGCAGTTCTTC,CAKRDFQSYNEQFF
TRBD1,TRBJ1-5,TRBV11-2,.,TGTGCCAGCAGCCGAGACAGGGATAATCAGCCCCAGCATTTT,CASSRDRDNQPQHF